These 14 T cell receptor beta chains were all obtained from the same sample, sequenced in a study of beta chain features in type 1 diabetes. Study conclusions and caveats: When Type 1 diabetes patients were examined, their TCRB CDR3s proved moderately but significantly shorter in all four CD4+ subsets.

TCRB transcripts that were expressed got sequenced, as all of the isolated RNA had been reverse transcribed. Using immunoSEQ multiplex PCR, the repertoire was profiled, and TCRdb retains in-frame clones only, with some absent. Of around 650,000 clones in the sample, 12% were seen once. No antigen is known for these receptors. Sequenced input: naive CD4+ T cells from blood. Every receptor here comes from a man aged 25 to 40 with type 1 diabetes.

The rearrangement uses TRBV28 and TRBJ1-1; 7 positions agree with TRBD1. This CDR3 has 15 amino acids. In germline, CDR1 is MDHEN, CDR2 SYDVKM. V was clipped by 3 bases and J by 0 bases; unmatched bases: 4. The CDR3 bases are TGTGCCAGCAGTTTTGGGGGACAGATGAACACTGAAGCTTTCTTT. Its protein is CASSFGGQMNTEAFF.

A few counts support this clone. This sample includes further DNA sequences coding for the same CDR3. V gene TRBV7-9 combines with J gene TRBJ2-7; D is possibly TRBD1 (6 bases). The CDR3 sequence is 13 residues long. From germline, CDR1 is SEHNR and CDR2 FQNEAQ (reference sequence). Between the trimmed V and J ends, which lost 3 bases and 4 bases, there was a span of 10 bases. In DNA, the CDR3 is TGTGCCAGCAGCTTTAGGGACACTTACGAGCAGTACTTC. This translates into CASSFRDTYEQYF.

This clone was observed a few times. The CDR3 loop is CASGNTLSGELFF. CDR3 DNA sequence: TGTGCCAGCGGCAATACCCTTAGCGGGGAGCTGTTTTTT. V is TRBV6-1 and J is TRBJ2-2; D not resolved. Germline V gives CDR1 MNHNS, CDR2 SASEGT. Trimming removed 8 bases from V and 7 bases from J, with 14 bases in between. The CDR3 extends over 13 amino acids.

There are a few counts of this clone. The V call is TRBV7-9, the J call TRBJ1-1, with TRBD1 matching over 7 bases. V was pared by 5 bases and J by 5 bases, with 11 bases of the junction left unmatched. Germline CDR1 reads SEHNR; CDR2 reads FQNEAQ (reference sequence). This CDR3 is 15 amino acids long. The CDR3 DNA sequence: TGTGCCAGCAGCGATAGGGGACAGTCTGGAACTGAAGCTTTCTTT. This sequence encodes CASSDRGQSGTEAFF.

The rearrangement uses TRBV21-1 and TRBJ2-1; the table calls TRBD1, which could not be checked here. TRBV21-1 is classified as a pseudogene. The CDR3 consists of 15 residues. In DNA, the CDR3 is TGTGCCAGCATCCTAAGGGGGCCGAGACGCAATGAGCAGTTCTTC. As protein: CASILRGPRRNEQFF.

This clone was found a few times. The chain uses TRBV30 and TRBJ1-5, with a tentative D call TRBD1 (6 bases). CDR3 length: 18 residues. The germline V gene encodes CDR1 GTSNPN and CDR2 SVGIG (reference sequence). V dropped 0 bases and J dropped 4 bases, with 22 bases sitting between them. CDR3 bases: TGTGCCTGGAGTGTACCGGTACCCTACGGGACACATAATCAGCCCCAGCATTTT. Amino acid sequence: CAWSVPVPYGTHNQPQHF.

This sequence joins TRBV11-2 and TRBJ2-1; D possibly corresponds to TRBD1 (6 bases). With 5 bases removed from V and 4 bases from J, the gap between germline ends came to 9 bases. The CDR3 is made up of 13 amino acids. Germline CDR1 and CDR2: SGHAT and FQNNGV. This CDR3 is CASSQRGYNEQFF. In nucleotides, the CDR3 is TGTGCCAGCAGCCAAAGGGGGTACAATGAGCAGTTCTTC.

This clone was counted between two and nine times. This chain joins TRBV29-1 and TRBJ1-2, with D unclear. The length of the CDR3 is 13 residues. V dropped 0 bases and J dropped 3 bases, with 8 bases sitting between them. In germline, CDR1 is SQVTM, CDR2 ANQGSEA. The CDR3 spells CSVEDLIDYGYTF. DNA of the CDR3: TGCAGCGTTGAAGATCTAATCGACTATGGCTACACCTTC.

The rearrangement links TRBV5-1 to TRBJ1-1, with D tentatively TRBD1 (6 bases). Germline CDR1 SGHRS, CDR2 YFSETQ. V lost 0 bases and J lost 3, with 9 bases in between. This CDR3 region has 14 residues. The CDR3 DNA is TGCGCCAGCAGCTTGGACAGGGCGGACACTGAAGCTTTCTTT. This translates into CASSLDRADTEAFF.

The CDR3 sequence: CASSSRTGTNTGELFF. The DNA for the CDR3 is TGTGCCAGCAGCTCGAGGACAGGGACGAACACCGGGGAGCTGTTTTTT. This sequence joins TRBV7-2 and TRBJ2-2; TRBD1 matches 8 bases. The germline V gene has CDR1 SGHTA and CDR2 FQGNSA. The junction had 4 bases not matched to a gene; V was cut back by 4 bases and J by 0 bases. The CDR3 sequence is 16 residues long.

Only a few counts were recorded for this clone. The chain uses TRBV7-9 and TRBJ1-2; the D gene is possibly TRBD1 (5 bases). V was trimmed by 8 bases and J by 8 bases, leaving 9 bases between them. CDR3 length: 10 residues. The V gene's germline CDR1 is SEHNR and CDR2 FQNEAQ (reference sequence). The CDR3 DNA reads as TGTGCCAGCGTCGGGGGAGGCTACACCTTC. It is translated as CASVGGGYTF.

V gene TRBV6-5 combines with J gene TRBJ2-1; D perhaps matches TRBD1 (6 bases). Germline V gene data show CDR1 as MNHEY and CDR2 as SVGAGI. The CDR3 sequence is 15 residues long. The ends were cut back, 6 bases at V and 0 bases at J, with 12 bases in the middle. The CDR3 spells CASSPDRSSYNEQFF. The CDR3 coding sequence is TGTGCCAGCAGCCCAGACAGGAGCTCCTACAATGAGCAGTTCTTC.

This clone was counted between two and nine times. The rearrangement joins TRBV18 to TRBJ2-2; 12 bases are shared with TRBD1. With V trimmed by 3 bases and J by 7 bases, 3 bases remained unmatched. The germline V gene has CDR1 KGHSH and CDR2 LQKENI. This CDR3 is built from 15 residues. DNA of the CDR3: TGTGCCAGCTCACCGGGACAGGGGGCATTCGGGGAGCTGTTTTTT. Protein sequence: CASSPGQGAFGELFF.

This clone was found a few times. The chain couples TRBV2 to TRBJ1-4; D uncertain. The CDR3 is 13 residues long. Germline CDR1 reads SNHLY; CDR2 reads FYNNEI. Trimming took 2 bases from V and 12 from J, leaving 13 bases between them. This chain's CDR3 is CASSERGPGELFF. The CDR3 nucleotides are TGTGCCAGCAGTGAAAGAGGGCCTGGGGAACTGTTTTTT.